This passage covers 32 T cell receptor beta chains from one sample sequenced in a study of beta chain features in type 1 diabetes. Expressed TCRB transcripts were sequenced after all isolated RNA was converted to cDNA. Repertoires were generated with immunoSEQ multiplex PCR, while TCRdb's copy carries only in-frame clones and drops some. The table includes hundreds of thousands of clones, around 15% detected once. Sequencing was done on a sample of naive CD4+ T cells from blood. Every receptor here comes from a man aged 18 to 29 in good health.

V usage is TRBV9 and J usage is TRBJ1-1; 9 positions agree with TRBD1. CDR1 and CDR2 (germline): SGDLS, YYNGEE. J lost 4 bases, V lost 2 bases, and 3 bases had no gene match. The CDR3 is made up of 14 amino acids. CDR3 coding DNA: TGTGCCAGCAGCGTGGGACAGGGACGCACTGAAGCTTTCTTT. Its protein product is CASSVGQGRTEAFF.

J is TRBJ2-1 and V is TRBV5-6, with D tentatively TRBD2 (7 bases). Per the germline V gene, CDR1 is SGHDT and CDR2 is YYEEEE. This CDR3 region has 16 residues. V was pared by 2 bases and J by 0 bases, with 12 bases between. CDR3 residues: CASSLIGGLSYNEQFF. The CDR3 DNA reads TGTGCCAGCAGCTTAATCGGGGGGCTCTCCTACAATGAGCAGTTCTTC.

This clone was counted between two and nine times. The chain couples TRBV6-5 to TRBJ2-5, with 8 bases aligning to TRBD2. Germline CDR1 and CDR2: MNHEY and SVGAGI. The junction had 8 bases not matched to a gene; V was cut back by 10 bases and J by 7 bases. This CDR3 has 12 amino acids. The CDR3, as DNA: TGTGCCACCGGGGACCGGGAGGGGACCCAGTACTTC. This gives the protein CATGDREGTQYF.

The J gene is TRBJ2-1, the V gene TRBV29-1; D perhaps matches TRBD1 (5 bases). Looked up from germline, CDR1 is SQVTM and CDR2 is ANQGSEA. V dropped 7 bases and J dropped 2 bases, with 18 bases sitting between them. CDR3 length: 15 residues. CDR3 in DNA: TGCAGCGCAAACGAAAACAGGTTCGCCTACAATGAGCAGTTCTTC. It encodes CSANENRFAYNEQFF.

This clone was detected ten times or more. The chain uses TRBV7-2 and TRBJ2-6; D uncertain. This CDR3 spans 12 amino acids. Trimming cost V 5 bases and J 7 bases, with 6 bases left between them. CDR1 and CDR2 from the germline V gene are SGHTA and FQGNSA. CDR3 DNA: TGTGCCAGCAGCGCCTTCGCCAACGTCCTGACTTTC. The encoded protein is CASSAFANVLTF.

The table lists this clone with a few counts. This sequence joins TRBV5-1 and TRBJ2-2; no clear D. CDR3 size: 14 residues. Trimming stripped 0 bases from V and 3 bases from J, with 6 bases between. CDR1 is SGHRS and CDR2 is YFSETQ in the germline V gene. Written as DNA, the CDR3 is TGCGCCAGCAGCTTGGATAGGGACACCGGGGAGCTGTTTTTT. Its protein is CASSLDRDTGELFF.

The gene calls are TRBV10-3 and TRBJ2-5, with 8 bases identical to TRBD2. This CDR3 has 14 amino acids. The trim removed 7 bases at V and 4 bases at J, leaving 8 bases unmatched. Looked up from germline, CDR1 is ENHRY and CDR2 is SYGVKD. The CDR3 DNA is TGTGCCATCACCAGCGGGAGTCGTACAGAGACCCAGTACTTC. Translating it yields CAITSGSRTETQYF.

The rearrangement links TRBV28 to TRBJ1-1; the D is unclear. Between the trimmed V and J ends, which lost 7 bases and 1 base, there was a span of 10 bases. The germline CDR1 and CDR2 sequences are MDHEN and SYDVKM. The CDR3 length is 13 residues. The CDR3 sequence: CASNNKANTEAFF. The CDR3, as DNA: TGTGCCAGCAATAACAAAGCGAACACTGAAGCTTTCTTT.

The chain links TRBV11-2 to TRBJ2-7; maybe TRBD2 (6 bases). With 5 bases removed from V and 5 bases from J, the gap between germline ends came to 25 bases. This CDR3 region has 17 residues. CDR1 is SGHAT, CDR2 FQNNGV, per germline. The CDR3 coding sequence is TGTGCCAGCAGCCCCTTACCTCGAGCGACTAGTAACCACGAGCAGTACTTC. Translation: CASSPLPRATSNHEQYF.

This clone has more than one count but fewer than ten. The rearrangement uses TRBV10-3 and TRBJ1-4; D perhaps matches TRBD1 (6 bases). The CDR3 totals 13 residues. Trimming pared 3 bases from V and 6 bases from J, leaving 8 bases between. In germline, CDR1 is ENHRY, CDR2 SYGVKD. DNA of the CDR3: TGTGCCATCAGTGAAGGGGGAGATGAAAAACTGTTTTTT. Residues: CAISEGGDEKLFF.

This clone was seen only a few times. The V gene is TRBV4-2, the J gene TRBJ2-5, with D possibly TRBD1 on 6 matching bases. Trimming removed 4 bases from V and 5 bases from J, with 14 bases in between. There are 14 residues in the CDR3. Germline values: CDR1 LGHNA, CDR2 YNFKEQ. In DNA form, the CDR3 reads TGTGCCAGCAGCCTGGGCCTAAGGGGGGAGACCCAGTACTTC. Amino acids: CASSLGLRGETQYF.

Remarks on this clone: The same CDR3 is also encoded by other DNA sequences in this sample. The chain recombines TRBV29-1 with TRBJ1-2; D is perhaps TRBD1 (5 bases). Trimming cost V 6 bases and J 7 bases, with 21 bases left between them. From germline, CDR1 is SQVTM and CDR2 ANQGSEA. The CDR3 contains 14 residues. This CDR3 reads CSVAHRLAQPGYTF. The CDR3, as DNA: TGCAGCGTAGCTCACAGGCTAGCCCAACCTGGCTACACCTTC.

This clone was picked up a small number of times. At one of its ends the junction is not consistent with the germline gene, which may arise from a read error. This chain links TRBV9 with TRBJ2-6; TRBD1 agrees at 9 bases. The CDR3 has 13 residues. Looked up from germline, CDR1 is SGDLS and CDR2 is YYNGEE. The CDR3 nucleotides are TGTGCCAGCAGCCGGACAGGGGTCAACGTCCTGACTTTC. Protein: CASSRTGVNVLTF.

This clone has just a few counts. The chain is built from TRBV5-4 and TRBJ2-1; D call uncertain. In germline, CDR1 is SGHNT, CDR2 YYREEE (reference sequence). This CDR3 has 12 residues. Trimming took 0 bases from V and 9 from J, leaving 7 bases between them. CDR3 region: CASSLDSVEQFF. CDR3 in DNA: TGTGCCAGCAGCTTGGATTCGGTTGAGCAGTTCTTC.

The chain recombines TRBV29-1 with TRBJ2-3; TRBD1 matches 8 bases. J gave up 4 bases and V 4 bases, and 7 bases lay outside the gene matches. The CDR3 loop spans 14 amino acids. CDR1 and CDR2 from the germline V gene are SQVTM and ANQGSEA. The DNA of the CDR3 is TGCAGCGTTGCTTTTGGACAGGGTGCAGATACGCAGTATTTT. Amino acid sequence: CSVAFGQGADTQYF.

This clone was seen more than once but under ten times. This chain joins TRBV9 and TRBJ1-1; D is possibly TRBD1 (6 bases). This CDR3 has 16 residues. V was shortened by 4 bases and J by 0 bases, with 16 bases between the two germline ends. Germline V CDR1 and CDR2: SGDLS, YYNGEE. This CDR3 reads CASSPQTGSMNTEAFF. The CDR3 DNA reads TGTGCCAGCAGCCCCCAGACAGGATCAATGAACACTGAAGCTTTCTTT.

The gene calls are TRBV11-2 and TRBJ2-5; TRBD1 aligns across 9 bases. Per germline, CDR1 SGHAT and CDR2 FQNNGV. Trimming removed 0 bases from V and 4 bases from J; junction bases left unmatched: 3. The CDR3 length is 15 residues. In DNA, the CDR3 is TGTGCCAGCAGCTTAGATACAGGGGGCCCAGAGACCCAGTACTTC. It encodes CASSLDTGGPETQYF. Complete variable domain (other parts from reference TRBV11-2 and TRBJ2-5): EAGVAQSPRYKIIEKRQSVAFWCNPISGHATLYWYQQILGQGPKLLIQFQNNGVVDDSQLPKDRFSAERLKGVDSTLKIQPAKLEDSAVYLCASSLDTGGPETQYFGPGTRLLVL.

Regarding this clone: Other DNA variants within this sample encode the same CDR3. V gene TRBV9 combines with J gene TRBJ2-7; D unresolved. This CDR3 contains 12 residues. The germline gives CDR1 SGDLS, CDR2 YYNGEE. V lost 2 bases, J lost 4 bases, and 7 bases lay in between. The CDR3 region has the DNA TGTGCCAGCAGCGTTGATGGATACGAGCAGTACTTC. This codes for CASSVDGYEQYF.

The V gene is TRBV30, the J gene TRBJ2-7; 10 bases match TRBD1. The V gene's germline CDR1 is GTSNPN and CDR2 SVGIG (reference sequence). CDR3 length: 12 residues. V was pared by 8 bases and J by 5 bases, with 6 bases of the junction left unmatched. CDR3 bases: TGTGCCGGGGACAGGGGTGGTCACGAGCAGTACTTC. It translates to CAGDRGGHEQYF.

This clone was counted a few times. The V gene is TRBV29-1, the J gene TRBJ2-4; possible D gene TRBD2, 5 bases. Germline V CDR1 and CDR2: SQVTM, ANQGSEA. V lost 1 base, J lost 3 bases, and 13 bases lay in between. The CDR3 has 15 amino acids. CDR3 nucleotide sequence: TGCAGCGTTGAAGGTCGACTGGGAGTCAAAAACATTCAGTACTTC. Residues: CSVEGRLGVKNIQYF.

The chain recombines TRBV9 with TRBJ1-1; D possibly corresponds to TRBD1 (6 bases). CDR1 is SGDLS and CDR2 is YYNGEE in the germline V gene. The CDR3 runs to 15 residues. Trimming pared 4 bases from V and 4 bases from J, leaving 17 bases between. The CDR3 DNA sequence: TGTGCCAGCAGCCGTCTGATTAAAGGGGGCACTGAAGCTTTCTTT. Residues: CASSRLIKGGTEAFF.

The gene calls are TRBV7-2 and TRBJ1-2; D is perhaps TRBD1 (6 bases). This CDR3 spans 15 amino acids. V was shortened by 1 base and J by 4 bases, with 13 bases between the two germline ends. CDR1 is SGHTA and CDR2 is FQGNSA in the germline V gene. The CDR3 loop reads CASSLDRVPSYGYTF. The CDR3 coding sequence is TGTGCCAGCAGCTTAGACAGGGTCCCATCCTATGGCTACACCTTC.

This clone was seen more than once but under ten times. The junction departs from germline at one end; a sequencing error may be responsible. The V gene is TRBV9, the J gene TRBJ1-2; D unresolved. Germline values: CDR1 SGDLS, CDR2 YYNGEE. The CDR3 sequence is 13 residues long. CDR3 sequence reads: CASSAKPTSIYSF. In DNA, the CDR3 is TGTGCCAGCAGCGCCAAACCTACTTCCATTTATTCCTTC.

This clone appeared many times. This chain uses TRBV21-1 with TRBJ2-3. TRBV21-1 is annotated as a pseudogene. This CDR3 region has 14 residues. The CDR3 sequence: CASSKSVVTDTQYF. CDR3 nucleotide sequence: TGTGCCAGCAGCAAATCTGTGGTAACAGATACGCAGTATTTT.

The rearrangement links TRBV5-4 to TRBJ2-1; 16 bases align to TRBD2. This CDR3 contains 17 residues. Germline V lookup: CDR1 SGHNT, CDR2 YYREEE (reference sequence). Trimming removed 2 bases from V and 7 bases from J; junction bases left unmatched: 6. CDR3 nucleotides: TGTGCCAGCAGCTTAGCTGGGACTAGCGGGAGGGGTAATGAGCAGTTCTTC. Residues: CASSLAGTSGRGNEQFF. Complete variable domain (other parts from reference TRBV5-4 and TRBJ2-1): ETGVTQSPTHLIKTRGQQVTLRCSSQSGHNTVSWYQQALGQGPQFIFQYYREEENGRGNFPPRFSGLQFPNYSSELNVNALELDDSALYLCASSLAGTSGRGNEQFFGPGTRLTVL.

V gene TRBV6-6 combines with J gene TRBJ2-7; D possibly corresponds to TRBD1 (5 bases). The CDR3 is 15 amino acids. V lost 5 bases, J lost 0 bases, and 14 bases lay in between. Germline V CDR1 and CDR2: MNHNY, SVGAGI (reference sequence). The CDR3 is CASSRTPSNSYEQYF. In DNA form, the CDR3 reads TGTGCCAGCAGTCGGACACCATCGAACTCCTACGAGCAGTACTTC.

This rearrangement joins TRBV7-3 to TRBJ2-1; tentative D call: TRBD2 (5 bases). CDR1 and CDR2 (germline): SGHTA, FQGTGA. The CDR3 is made up of 17 amino acids. With 5 bases removed from V and 3 bases from J, the gap between germline ends came to 20 bases. The CDR3 nucleotides are TGTGCCAGCAGCCCCCCCGGCTTGAGGGTTCGCTACAATGAGCAGTTCTTC. Translation: CASSPPGLRVRYNEQFF.

The V call is TRBV15, the J call TRBJ1-2, with no clear D. With 0 bases removed from V and 4 bases from J, the gap between germline ends came to 12 bases. From germline, CDR1 is LNHNV and CDR2 YYDKDF (reference sequence). The CDR3 runs to 15 residues. CDR3: CATSRDVGGFYGYTF. CDR3 DNA: TGTGCCACCAGCAGAGATGTAGGAGGGTTCTATGGCTACACCTTC.

This clone has more than one count but fewer than ten. This chain links TRBV5-1 with TRBJ1-3; D is perhaps TRBD1 (6 bases). Germline V gene sequence: CDR1 SGHRS, CDR2 YFSETQ. The CDR3 covers 16 residues. Trimming took 2 bases from V and 0 from J, leaving 12 bases between them. The CDR3: CASSLGQLSSGNTIYF. The CDR3 DNA sequence: TGCGCCAGCAGCTTAGGACAGTTGAGCTCTGGAAACACCATATATTTT.

This chain connects TRBV7-2 to TRBJ1-2, with 8 nucleotides matching TRBD1. The junction had 11 bases not matched to a gene; V was cut back by 5 bases and J by 6 bases. This CDR3 has 15 amino acids. Germline values: CDR1 SGHTA, CDR2 FQGNSA. DNA for the CDR3: TGTGCCAGCAGCCTGCGGGACAGGTCGATACATGGCTACACCTTC. Residues: CASSLRDRSIHGYTF.

This sequence joins TRBV7-2 and TRBJ2-5; 12 nucleotides match TRBD1. Trimming removed 3 bases from V and 5 bases from J; junction bases left unmatched: 4. The germline CDR1 and CDR2 sequences are SGHTA and FQGNSA. CDR3 length: 15 residues. CDR3 sequence reads: CASSLGQGARETQYF. The DNA of the CDR3 is TGTGCCAGCAGCTTGGGACAGGGGGCGCGCGAGACCCAGTACTTC.

The rearrangement links TRBV5-1 to TRBJ2-5; 11 nucleotides match TRBD2. This CDR3 spans 15 amino acids. Germline CDR1 and CDR2: SGHRS and YFSETQ. Trimming removed 2 bases from V and 5 bases from J; junction bases left unmatched: 5. This CDR3 is CASSFSGGARETQYF. The CDR3 nucleotides read TGCGCCAGCAGCTTTAGCGGGGGGGCCCGGGAGACCCAGTACTTC.